This passage covers 10 T cell receptor beta chains from one sample sequenced in a study of blood T cell repertoires in COVID-19. The protocol was immunoSEQ multiplex PCR, while the TCRdb copy is restricted to in-frame clones and leaves out a portion. Here the sample spans some 41,000 clones, over 70% being singletons. Sequencing was carried out using peripheral blood. The receptors were sampled from a woman aged 80 or over with active or convalescent COVID-19.

The rearrangement links TRBV29-1 to TRBJ1-1; D may be TRBD1 (6 bases). The CDR3 contains 14 residues. Germline V gene data show CDR1 as SQVTM and CDR2 as ANQGSEA. Trimming shortened V by 6 bases and J by 4 bases, and 18 bases separated the two germline ends. The CDR3 nucleotides are TGCAGCGTGAAAACAACAGGGTCTGGCACTGAAGCTTTCTTT. It is translated as CSVKTTGSGTEAFF.

V usage is TRBV2 and J usage is TRBJ2-7, with TRBD1 matching over 8 bases. The CDR3 runs to 14 residues. V shed 4 bases, J shed 0 bases, and the junction held 2 bases outside the gene matches. Germline lookup yields CDR1 SNHLY and CDR2 FYNNEI. Here the CDR3 DNA reads TGTGCCAGCAGTGGACAGGGGCACTCCTACGAGCAGTACTTC. Residues: CASSGQGHSYEQYF.

This clone was picked up a small number of times. The rearrangement links TRBV6-5 to TRBJ2-2, with D uncertain. CDR1 and CDR2 (germline): MNHEY, SVGAGI. This CDR3 is built from 14 residues. V lost 4 bases to trimming and J lost 3 bases, with 9 bases between them. CDR3 in amino acids: CASSLFRHTGELFF. Written as DNA, the CDR3 is TGTGCCAGCAGTTTATTCAGGCACACCGGGGAGCTGTTTTTT.

The rearrangement links TRBV11-3 to TRBJ2-1; D gene ambiguous. The ends were cut back, 2 bases at V and 3 bases at J, with 11 bases in the middle. The germline V gene encodes CDR1 SGHNT and CDR2 YENEEA. CDR3 length: 15 amino acids. As DNA, the CDR3 is TGTGCCAGCAGCTTAAATCGAGCTCGCTACAATGAGCAGTTCTTC. Translation gives CASSLNRARYNEQFF.

The rearrangement links TRBV15 to TRBJ1-1; D is unresolved. The V gene's germline CDR1 is LNHNV and CDR2 YYDKDF (reference sequence). V shed 3 bases and J shed 3 bases, with 8 bases lying between them. The CDR3 loop spans 13 amino acids. This CDR3 is CATSRGGHTEAFF. The CDR3, as DNA: TGTGCCACCAGCAGGGGAGGGCACACTGAAGCTTTCTTT.

CDR3 nucleotides: TGTGCCAGCAGTTTATTTAATTCGGGTGCAACTAATGAAAAACTGTTTTTT. Amino acid sequence: CASSLFNSGATNEKLFF. V is TRBV28 and J is TRBJ1-4; D unresolved. Germline CDR1 and CDR2: MDHEN and SYDVKM. The CDR3 spans 17 residues. The V gene lost 1 base and the J gene lost 0 bases, with 12 bases spanning the gap.

The chain couples TRBV3-1 (or the pseudogene TRBV3-2) to TRBJ2-1; D is undetermined. CDR3 length equals 14 residues. The germline CDR1 and CDR2 sequences are LGHDT and YNNKEL (reference sequence). Trimming cost V 5 bases and J 2 bases, with 10 bases left between them. This CDR3 is CASSLRLAYNEQFF. CDR3 nucleotides: TGTGCCAGCAGCTTGCGGCTAGCCTACAATGAGCAGTTCTTC.

The rearrangement uses TRBV15 and TRBJ1-3; D gene ambiguous. Trimming removed 3 bases at V and 0 bases at J, with 6 bases between. Germline CDR1 and CDR2: LNHNV and YYDKDF (reference sequence). The CDR3 is 14 residues long. The chain's CDR3 is CATSSGVSGNTIYF. DNA of the CDR3: TGTGCCACCAGCAGCGGTGTCTCTGGAAACACCATATATTTT. The entire variable domain, with the rest obtained from reference TRBV15 and TRBJ1-3, is as follows: DAMVIQNPRYQVTQFGKPVTLSCSQTLNHNVMYWYQQKSSQAPKLLFHYYDKDFNNEADTPDNFQSRRPNTSFCFLDIRSPGLGDTAMYLCATSSGVSGNTIYFGEGSWLTVV.

The CDR3 is CASSGSGTPLVEQFF. For the CDR3, the DNA is TGTGCCAGCAGTGGCTCCGGGACACCCCTCGTTGAGCAGTTCTTC. V and J are TRBV28 and TRBJ2-1, with a possible D match to TRBD1 (6 bases). CDR1 and CDR2 (germline): MDHEN, SYDVKM. V shed 5 bases and J shed 9 bases, with 20 bases lying between them. The CDR3 is 15 amino acids.

The rearrangement links TRBV6-5 to TRBJ2-7; 8 bases agree with TRBD1. Germline V gives CDR1 MNHEY, CDR2 SVGAGI. Trimming cost V 2 bases and J 2 bases; bases outside gene matches: 5. The CDR3 has 15 residues. The chain's CDR3 is CASSYGTGGPYEQYF. The DNA for the CDR3 is TGTGCCAGCAGTTACGGTACAGGGGGGCCCTACGAGCAGTACTTC.